This is a list of T cell receptor beta chains from one sample in a study of blood T cell repertoires in COVID-19. Assay: immunoSEQ multiplex PCR; the TCRdb copy retains only in-frame clones and omits some. The table lists 340,000 or so clones, around 90% of them singletons. Sequencing was performed on peripheral blood. Receptors were obtained from a man aged 45-65 years with active or convalescent COVID-19. Each CDR3 is given with its conserved first and last residue. A D gene is named only where the DNA matches it firmly.

CDR3 protein	J gene	D gene	V gene
CASSLFGNEQFF	TRBJ2-1	.	TRBV5-1
CASSRVPGQVTQYF	TRBJ2-3	TRBD1	TRBV7-8
CASSYSPDRTNTDTQYF	TRBJ2-3	TRBD1	TRBV6-2/TRBV6-3
CASSLASSSYNEQFF	TRBJ2-1	.	TRBV5-1
CSAKRGNEQFF	TRBJ2-1	.	TRBV20-1
CASSPLYGQSSGANVLTF	TRBJ2-6	.	TRBV7-2
CAWSDIGLTDTQYF	TRBJ2-3	.	TRBV30
CASSLGARTDTQYF	TRBJ2-3	.	TRBV27
CASSVDREGYEQYF	TRBJ2-7	.	TRBV7-8
CASSMQNMNTEAFF	TRBJ1-1	.	TRBV19
CASSPPGGANTGELFF	TRBJ2-2	.	TRBV7-2
CASSTPSDAQETQYF	TRBJ2-5	.	TRBV6-2/TRBV6-3
CASSIGLAGVDEQFF	TRBJ2-1	TRBD2	TRBV19
CASCGDAGGPDEQFF	TRBJ2-1	TRBD2	TRBV6-5
CASSFGTGTDTQYF	TRBJ2-3	TRBD1	TRBV28
CASSIAGSPYYGYTF	TRBJ1-2	.	TRBV5-5
CASSYTSGLYEQYF	TRBJ2-7	TRBD2	TRBV2
CASSPTRDYGYTF	TRBJ1-2	.	TRBV5-1